This T cell receptor (beta chain) was retrieved from a study of siplizumab effects on memory and regulatory T cells. The repertoire was sequenced with immunoSEQ multiplex PCR; TCRdb's copy has only in-frame clones and lacks some. The sample includes approximately 120,000 clones, around 92% of them seen just once. Study-wide results and limits: Mappable alloreactive CD4+ clones averaged approximately 62% Treg-derived with siplizumab versus less than 30% in controls.

V lost 3 bases, J lost 6 bases, and 10 bases stayed unmatched. Germline V gene lookup returns CDR1 GTSNPN and CDR2 SVGIG (reference sequence). The CDR3 runs 16 residues. As concerns this clone: The antigen is not known.

This TCR was sampled from a human donor in good health. Sample: Tregs sorted from blood. J is TRBJ2-2 and V is TRBV30, with 10 bases that match TRBD2. CDR3 bases: TGTGCCTGGAGGCAGGCTAGCGGGAGCTGGGCCGGGGAGCTGTTTTTT. Translated: CAWRQASGSWAGELFF.